Listed here is a single T cell receptor (beta chain). Sequencing used immunoSEQ multiplex PCR; TCRdb keeps in-frame clones, though not all of them. The sample yields around 230,000 clones, 80% to 85% seen once. The record originates from a study of blood T cell repertoires in COVID-19. Study background: From the United States, Italy and Spain came samples of acute and convalescent COVID-19. T cells, B-cell-depleted T cells, or PBMCs provided the cDNA or gDNA that served as material.

The TCR comes from a man aged 40-55 years with acute or convalescent COVID-19. Sequencing was carried out using peripheral blood.

DNA of the CDR3: TGTGCCAGTAGTTCTACGTCCAGGGGTAGTAATGAGCAGTTCTTC. It is translated as CASSSTSRGSNEQFF. This chain connects TRBV19 to TRBJ2-1, with a tentative D call TRBD1 (6 bases). In germline, CDR1 is LNHDA, CDR2 SQIVND (reference sequence). Trimming removed 5 bases from V and 7 bases from J, with 18 bases in between. There are 15 residues in the CDR3.